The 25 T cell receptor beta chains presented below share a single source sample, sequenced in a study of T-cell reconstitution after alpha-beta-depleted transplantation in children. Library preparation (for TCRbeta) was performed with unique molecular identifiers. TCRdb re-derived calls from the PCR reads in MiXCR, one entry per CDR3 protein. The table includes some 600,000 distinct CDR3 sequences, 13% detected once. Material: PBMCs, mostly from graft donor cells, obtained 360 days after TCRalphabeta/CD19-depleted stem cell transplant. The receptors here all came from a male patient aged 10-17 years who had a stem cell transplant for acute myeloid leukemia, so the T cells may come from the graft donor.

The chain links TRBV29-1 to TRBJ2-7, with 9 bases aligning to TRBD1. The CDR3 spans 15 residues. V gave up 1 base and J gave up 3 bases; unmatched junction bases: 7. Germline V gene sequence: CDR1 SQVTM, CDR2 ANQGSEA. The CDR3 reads CSVEGTGAVGYEQYF. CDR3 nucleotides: TGCAGCGTTGAAGGGACAGGGGCGGTGGGCTACGAGCAGTACTTC.

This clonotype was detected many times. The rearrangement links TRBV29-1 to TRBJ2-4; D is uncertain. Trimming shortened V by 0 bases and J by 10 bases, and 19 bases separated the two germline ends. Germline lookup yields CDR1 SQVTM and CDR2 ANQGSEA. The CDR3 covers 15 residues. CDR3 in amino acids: CSVEDVKGYPSIQYF. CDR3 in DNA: TGCAGCGTTGAAGATGTAAAGGGCTACCCCTCGATTCAGTACTTC.

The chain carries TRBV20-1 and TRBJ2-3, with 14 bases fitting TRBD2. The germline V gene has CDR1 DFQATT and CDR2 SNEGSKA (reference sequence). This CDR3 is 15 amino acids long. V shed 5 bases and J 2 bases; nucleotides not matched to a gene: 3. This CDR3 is CSASGLAGVTDTQYF. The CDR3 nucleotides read TGCAGTGCTTCGGGACTAGCGGGGGTCACAGATACGCAGTATTTT.

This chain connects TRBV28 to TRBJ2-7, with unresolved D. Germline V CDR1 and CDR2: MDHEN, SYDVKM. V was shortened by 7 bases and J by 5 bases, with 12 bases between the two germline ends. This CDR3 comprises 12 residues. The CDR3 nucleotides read TGTGCCAGCACTGAGAGCTGGGACGAGCAGTACTTC. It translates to CASTESWDEQYF.

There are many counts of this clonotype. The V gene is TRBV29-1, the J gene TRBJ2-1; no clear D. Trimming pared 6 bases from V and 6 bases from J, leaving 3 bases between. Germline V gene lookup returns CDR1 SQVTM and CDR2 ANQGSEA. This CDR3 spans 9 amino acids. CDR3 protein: CSVSNEQFF. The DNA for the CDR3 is TGCAGCGTAAGCAATGAGCAGTTCTTC.

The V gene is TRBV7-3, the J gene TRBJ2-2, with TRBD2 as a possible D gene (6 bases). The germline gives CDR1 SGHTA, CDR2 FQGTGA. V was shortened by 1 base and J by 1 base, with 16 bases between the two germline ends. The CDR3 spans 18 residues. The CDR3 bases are TGTGCCAGCAGCTTAAAGCCCCCGGGGCGGGAGAACACCGGGGAGCTGTTTTTT. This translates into CASSLKPPGRENTGELFF. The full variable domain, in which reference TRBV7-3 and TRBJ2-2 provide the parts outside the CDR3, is GAGVSQTPSNKVTEKGKYVELRCDPISGHTALYWYRQSLGQGPEFLIYFQGTGAADDSGLPNDRFFAVRPEGSVSTLKIQRTERGDSAVYLCASSLKPPGRENTGELFFGEGSRLTVL.

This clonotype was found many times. CDR3 DNA sequence: TGTGCCAGCCGTCGGGGACACCTGCCCTACGAGCAGTACTTC. Its translation: CASRRGHLPYEQYF. V gene TRBV7-2 combines with J gene TRBJ2-7, with D perhaps TRBD1 (6 bases). CDR1 is SGHTA, CDR2 FQGNSA, per germline. CDR3 length: 14 amino acids. V lost 8 bases and J lost 2, with 16 bases in between.

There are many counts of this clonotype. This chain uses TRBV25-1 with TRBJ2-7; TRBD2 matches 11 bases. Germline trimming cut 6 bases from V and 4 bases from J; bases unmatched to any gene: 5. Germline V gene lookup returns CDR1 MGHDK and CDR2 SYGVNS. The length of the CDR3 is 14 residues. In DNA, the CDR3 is TGTGCCAGCAGGGGACTAGCGGTAGTATACGAGCAGTACTTC. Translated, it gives CASRGLAVVYEQYF.

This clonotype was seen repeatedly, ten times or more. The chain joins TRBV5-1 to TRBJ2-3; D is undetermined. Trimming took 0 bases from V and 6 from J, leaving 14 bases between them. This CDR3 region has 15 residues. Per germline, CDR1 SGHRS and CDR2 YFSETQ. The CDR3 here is CASSLDRPGTDTQYF. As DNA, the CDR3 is TGCGCCAGCAGCTTGGATCGCCCCGGAACGGATACGCAGTATTTT. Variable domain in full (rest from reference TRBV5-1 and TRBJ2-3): KAGVTQTPRYLIKTRGQQVTLSCSPISGHRSVSWYQQTPGQGLQFLFEYFSETQRNKGNFPGRFSGRQFSNSRSEMNVSTLELGDSALYLCASSLDRPGTDTQYFGPGTRLTVL.

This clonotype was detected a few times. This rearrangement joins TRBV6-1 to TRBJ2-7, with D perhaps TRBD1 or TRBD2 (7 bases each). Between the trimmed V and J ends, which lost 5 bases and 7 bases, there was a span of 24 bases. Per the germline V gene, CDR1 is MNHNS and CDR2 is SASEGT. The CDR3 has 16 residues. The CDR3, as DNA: TGTGCCAGCAGTCCGGGACTAACGCGAATCAGGGGGGAGCAGTACTTC. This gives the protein CASSPGLTRIRGEQYF.

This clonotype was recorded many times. CDR3 sequence (DNA): TGCAGCGCGAATAGGGGCCAGGGAAAGGGCTATGGCTACACCTTC. Its translation is CSANRGQGKGYGYTF. This chain uses TRBV29-1 with TRBJ1-2, with D maybe TRBD1 (5 bases). The CDR3 totals 15 residues. In germline, CDR1 is SQVTM, CDR2 ANQGSEA. V was trimmed by 7 bases and J by 4 bases, leaving 22 bases between them.

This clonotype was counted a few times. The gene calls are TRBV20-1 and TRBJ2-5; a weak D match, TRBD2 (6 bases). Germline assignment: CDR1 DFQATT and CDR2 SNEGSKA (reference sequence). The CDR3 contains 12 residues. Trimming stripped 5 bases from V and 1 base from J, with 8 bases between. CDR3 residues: CSAGLIQETQYF. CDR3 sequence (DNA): TGCAGTGCTGGACTAATCCAAGAGACCCAGTACTTC.

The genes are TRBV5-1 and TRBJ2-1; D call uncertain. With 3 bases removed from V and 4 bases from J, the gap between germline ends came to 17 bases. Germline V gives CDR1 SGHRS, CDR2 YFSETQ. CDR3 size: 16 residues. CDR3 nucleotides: TGCGCCAGCAGCTCGAAAGGGAATAGTCGTTACAATGAGCAGTTCTTC. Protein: CASSSKGNSRYNEQFF. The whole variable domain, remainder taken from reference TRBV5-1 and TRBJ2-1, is KAGVTQTPRYLIKTRGQQVTLSCSPISGHRSVSWYQQTPGQGLQFLFEYFSETQRNKGNFPGRFSGRQFSNSRSEMNVSTLELGDSALYLCASSSKGNSRYNEQFFGPGTRLTVL.

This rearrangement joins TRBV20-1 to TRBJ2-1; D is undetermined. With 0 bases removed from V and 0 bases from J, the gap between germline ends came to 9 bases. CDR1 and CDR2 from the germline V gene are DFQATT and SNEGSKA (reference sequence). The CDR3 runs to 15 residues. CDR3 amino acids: CSARELESSYNEQFF. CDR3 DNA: TGCAGTGCTAGAGAGCTAGAGAGCTCCTACAATGAGCAGTTCTTC.

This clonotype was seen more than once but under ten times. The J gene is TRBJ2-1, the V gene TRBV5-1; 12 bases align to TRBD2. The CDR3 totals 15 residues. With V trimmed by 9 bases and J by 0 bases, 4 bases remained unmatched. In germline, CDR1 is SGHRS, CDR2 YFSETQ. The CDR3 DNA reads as TGCGCCAACCAGACTAGCGGGAGCTCCTACAATGAGCAGTTCTTC. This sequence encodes CANQTSGSSYNEQFF. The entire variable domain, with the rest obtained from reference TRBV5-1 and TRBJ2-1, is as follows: KAGVTQTPRYLIKTRGQQVTLSCSPISGHRSVSWYQQTPGQGLQFLFEYFSETQRNKGNFPGRFSGRQFSNSRSEMNVSTLELGDSALYLCANQTSGSSYNEQFFGPGTRLTVL.

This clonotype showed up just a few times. The CDR3 bases are TGTGCCAGCAGTTTGTACGCGGGAGGGTACGAGCAGTACTTC. It codes for CASSLYAGGYEQYF. J is TRBJ2-7 and V is TRBV12-3 or TRBV12-4, with TRBD2 matching 9 bases. The CDR3 totals 14 residues. The V and J ends lost 3 bases and 4 bases, in that order; junction bases with no gene match: 4.

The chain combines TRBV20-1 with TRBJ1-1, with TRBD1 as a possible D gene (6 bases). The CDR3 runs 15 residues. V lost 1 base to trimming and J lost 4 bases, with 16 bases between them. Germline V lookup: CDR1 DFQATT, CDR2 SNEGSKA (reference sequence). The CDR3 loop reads CSARVWGRGGTEAFF. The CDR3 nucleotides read TGCAGTGCTAGAGTTTGGGGCAGGGGCGGCACTGAAGCTTTCTTT.

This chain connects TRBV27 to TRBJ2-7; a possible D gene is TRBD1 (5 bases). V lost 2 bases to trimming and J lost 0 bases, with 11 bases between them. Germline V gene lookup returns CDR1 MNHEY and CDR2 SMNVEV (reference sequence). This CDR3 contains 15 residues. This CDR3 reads CASSLKAGHSYEQYF. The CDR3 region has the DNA TGTGCCAGCAGTTTAAAGGCAGGACACTCCTACGAGCAGTACTTC.

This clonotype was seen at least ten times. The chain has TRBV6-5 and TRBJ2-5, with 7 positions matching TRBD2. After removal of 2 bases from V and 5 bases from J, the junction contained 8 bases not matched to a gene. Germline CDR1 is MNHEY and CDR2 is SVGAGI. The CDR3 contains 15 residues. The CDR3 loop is CASSYGGGPGETQYF. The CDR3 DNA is TGTGCCAGCAGTTACGGGGGGGGTCCGGGGGAGACCCAGTACTTC.

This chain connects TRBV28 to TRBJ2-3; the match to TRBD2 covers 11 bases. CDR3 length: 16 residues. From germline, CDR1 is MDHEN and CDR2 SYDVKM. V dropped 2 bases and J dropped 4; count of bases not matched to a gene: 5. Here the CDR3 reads CASSLIGTSGSDTQYF. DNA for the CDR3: TGTGCCAGCAGTTTAATCGGGACTAGCGGATCAGATACGCAGTATTTT.

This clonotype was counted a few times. DNA of the CDR3: TGCAGTGCTAGCCCAGCGGGACCCAGCTCCTACAATGAGCAGTTCTTC. This gives the protein CSASPAGPSSYNEQFF. V usage is TRBV20-1 and J usage is TRBJ2-1; 7 bases map to TRBD2. This CDR3 contains 16 residues. CDR1 is DFQATT and CDR2 is SNEGSKA in the germline V gene (reference sequence). J was trimmed by 0 bases and V by 3 bases; bases with no gene match: 8.

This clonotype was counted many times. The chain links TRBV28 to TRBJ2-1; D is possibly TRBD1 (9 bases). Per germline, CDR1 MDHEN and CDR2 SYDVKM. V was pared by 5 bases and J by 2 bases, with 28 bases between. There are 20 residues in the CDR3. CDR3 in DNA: TGTGCCAGCAGTACGACCGGGACAGGGTGGCGCGGGAGGACCTACAATGAGCAGTTCTTC. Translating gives CASSTTGTGWRGRTYNEQFF. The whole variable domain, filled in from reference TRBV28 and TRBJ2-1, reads DVKVTQSSRYLVKRTGEKVFLECVQDMDHENMFWYRQDPGLGLRLIYFSYDVKMKEKGDIPEGYSVSREKKERFSLILESASTNQTSMYLCASSTTGTGWRGRTYNEQFFGPGTRLTVL.

CDR3 sequence (DNA): TGTGCCAGCAGGTATAACTGGGAGACCCAGTACTTC. Translating it yields CASRYNWETQYF. The genes are TRBV6-2 or TRBV6-3 and TRBJ2-5; no firm D call. Trimming cost V 6 bases and J 5 bases, with 10 bases left between them. The germline V gene encodes CDR1 MNHEY and CDR2 SVGEGT. This CDR3 has 12 amino acids.

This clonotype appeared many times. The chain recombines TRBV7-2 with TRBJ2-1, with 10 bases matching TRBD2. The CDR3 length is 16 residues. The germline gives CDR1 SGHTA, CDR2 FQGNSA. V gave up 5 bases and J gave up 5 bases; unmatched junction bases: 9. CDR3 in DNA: TGTGCCAGCAGCCCATCGAGGACTAGCGGTGACAATGAGCAGTTCTTC. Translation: CASSPSRTSGDNEQFF. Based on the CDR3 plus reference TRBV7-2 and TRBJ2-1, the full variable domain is GAGVSQSPSNKVTEKGKDVELRCDPISGHTALYWYRQSLGQGLEFLIYFQGNSAPDKSGLPSDRFSAERTGGSVSTLTIQRTQQEDSAVYLCASSPSRTSGDNEQFFGPGTRLTVL.

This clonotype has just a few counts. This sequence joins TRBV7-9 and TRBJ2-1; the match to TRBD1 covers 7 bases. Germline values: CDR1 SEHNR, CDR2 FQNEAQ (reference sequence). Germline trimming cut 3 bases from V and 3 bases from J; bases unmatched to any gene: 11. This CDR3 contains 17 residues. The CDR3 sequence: CASSFRIDRDLYNEQFF. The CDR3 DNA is TGTGCCAGCAGCTTCAGAATCGACAGGGATCTCTACAATGAGCAGTTCTTC.